This TCR beta chain was documented in a study of neurological immune-mediated disorders. Study observations and caveats: The expanded clones of different subjects shared no CDR3 amino acid sequences (suggesting private repertoires in all groups).

This clonotype was counted many times. What it binds is unknown. The healthy controls volunteered at a blood bank in Maryland, USA. The sorted libraries were prepared using around 990,000 CD4+ or CD8+ T cells that had themselves been sorted. TCRdb re-called the 5' RACE reads through MiXCR, storing one row per CDR3 protein. The repertoire holds about 44,000 distinct CDR3 sequences, just under 6.5% seen once, with 0.55% to 0.6% in the top ten. The sample comprised CD4+ T cells from blood. The receptor was derived from a middle-aged woman in good health.

The CDR3 nucleotides read TGTGCCAGCAGGCTCGACAGCGCGGGAGTCTACGAGCAGTACTTC. This sequence encodes CASRLDSAGVYEQYF. The chain joins TRBV7-2 to TRBJ2-7; TRBD2 matches 7 bases. Germline CDR1 is SGHTA and CDR2 is FQGNSA. J lost 3 bases, V lost 6 bases, and 11 bases had no gene match. CDR3 length: 15 amino acids.